This entry lists 31 T cell receptor beta chains sequenced from one sample in a study of cytomegalovirus exposure and HLA in healthy donors. PCR primers comprised 60 Vbeta and 13 Jbeta primers. Produced via immunoSEQ multiplex PCR; TCRdb's table is partial and in-frame only. The sample carries tens of thousands of clones, around 72% recorded once. Sequenced sample: PBMCs. All receptors come from a woman aged 40 to 49 in good health and CMV-seropositive.

The gene calls are TRBV27 and TRBJ2-3; TRBD2 matches 15 bases. Germline lookup yields CDR1 MNHEY and CDR2 SMNVEV (reference sequence). This CDR3 is 17 amino acids long. Trimming cost V 5 bases and J 5 bases; bases outside gene matches: 8. CDR3 DNA: TGTGCCAGCAGTCCACGGACTAGCGGGGGGGCCAGAGATACGCAGTATTTT. This translates into CASSPRTSGGARDTQYF.

This chain links TRBV5-8 with TRBJ2-3, with 7 bases lining up with TRBD1. The CDR3 is 16 residues long. CDR1 is SGHTS and CDR2 is YDEGEE in the germline V gene. Trimming at V came to 0 bases and at J to 3 bases, leaving 7 bases not matched to a gene. Here the CDR3 reads CASSLGRGQTTDTQYF. CDR3 DNA: TGTGCCAGCAGCTTGGGTAGGGGACAGACGACAGATACGCAGTATTTT.

The CDR3 spells CASRDRYTGELFF. CDR3 DNA: TGTGCCAGCCGGGACAGGTACACCGGGGAGCTGTTTTTT. The chain is built from TRBV6-5 and TRBJ2-2, with 8 bases that match TRBD1. V trimming: 8 bases; J trimming: 3 bases; junction bases outside the gene matches: 2. CDR1 and CDR2 from the germline V gene are MNHEY and SVGAGI. This CDR3 region has 13 residues.

This clone was observed a few times. V and J are TRBV11-2 and TRBJ1-4, with D tentatively TRBD1 (5 bases). Germline assignment: CDR1 SGHAT and CDR2 FQNNGV. The V gene lost 4 bases and the J gene lost 0 bases, with 12 bases spanning the gap. The CDR3 runs to 16 residues. The DNA of the CDR3 is TGTGCCAGCAGCTCATCTCGGGACTCAACTAATGAAAAACTGTTTTTT. This codes for CASSSSRDSTNEKLFF.

The rearrangement uses TRBV23-1 and TRBJ2-3; 7 positions agree with TRBD1. TRBV23-1 has ORF status, its function being uncertain. This CDR3 has 13 residues. The junction had 4 bases not matched to a gene; V was cut back by 8 bases and J by 2 bases. The CDR3 region is CASLTGVTDTQYF. The CDR3 DNA reads as TGCGCCAGCCTTACAGGGGTCACAGATACGCAGTATTTT.

This clone was seen just once. V gene TRBV7-6 combines with J gene TRBJ2-3, with 12 bases lining up with TRBD2. Germline values: CDR1 SGHVS, CDR2 FNYEAQ. V shed 5 bases, J shed 6 bases, and the junction held 3 bases outside the gene matches. The CDR3 sequence is 14 residues long. This CDR3 reads CASSAGLAGDTQYF. The CDR3 DNA follows: TGTGCCAGCAGCGCCGGACTAGCGGGGGATACGCAGTATTTT.

The V gene is TRBV2, the J gene TRBJ2-1, with 10 positions matching TRBD2. CDR1 is SNHLY and CDR2 is FYNNEI in the germline V gene. The CDR3 contains 17 residues. The V gene end was trimmed by 6 bases and the J gene end by 6 bases; junction bases not matched to a gene: 14. The CDR3 region has the DNA TGTGCCAGCAGCCAAGGGTCTAGCGGGGGCCAGCTCAATGAGCAGTTCTTC. It specifies CASSQGSSGGQLNEQFF.

This clone showed up just a few times. This sequence joins TRBV2 and TRBJ1-1, with 7 bases identical to TRBD1. V was pared by 6 bases and J by 4 bases, with 8 bases of the junction left unmatched. Germline V CDR1 and CDR2: SNHLY, FYNNEI. The CDR3 is made up of 14 amino acids. CDR3 in amino acids: CASRGKGAITEAFF. The DNA for the CDR3 is TGTGCCAGCAGAGGCAAGGGGGCAATCACTGAAGCTTTCTTT.

The genes are TRBV5-4 and TRBJ2-3; TRBD1 agrees at 7 bases. There are 18 residues in the CDR3. Per the germline V gene, CDR1 is SGHNT and CDR2 is YYREEE (reference sequence). With 5 bases clipped from V and 3 bases from J, the junction kept 18 bases outside the gene matches. CDR3 DNA sequence: TGTGCCAGCAGGCCAGGGACAGTCGACTATCCCAAGACAGATACGCAGTATTTT. Translating it yields CASRPGTVDYPKTDTQYF.

J is TRBJ2-7 and V is TRBV5-1; tentatively, D is TRBD2 (7 bases). V was cut by 5 bases and J by 0 bases, with 27 bases left in between. CDR1 and CDR2 from the germline V gene are SGHRS and YFSETQ. There are 19 residues in the CDR3. CDR3 region: CASSSWGGAATRSSYEQYF. The CDR3 DNA follows: TGCGCCAGCAGTTCTTGGGGGGGGGCGGCCACAAGAAGCTCCTACGAGCAGTACTTC.

This clone has a handful of counts. This rearrangement joins TRBV6-1 to TRBJ2-2, with D perhaps TRBD1 (5 bases). Germline V CDR1 and CDR2: MNHNS, SASEGT. V was cut by 7 bases and J by 6 bases, with 15 bases left in between. The CDR3 runs to 14 residues. CDR3 sequence reads: CASIHTGTSGELFF. CDR3 in DNA: TGTGCCAGCATCCACACAGGTACCTCCGGGGAGCTGTTTTTT.

The V and J genes are TRBV7-3 and TRBJ1-6; D remains ambiguous. The CDR3 length is 15 residues. Germline CDR1 is SGHTA and CDR2 is FQGTGA. V lost 4 bases to trimming and J lost 6 bases, with 13 bases between them. Written as DNA, the CDR3 is TGTGCCAGCAGCTCCACCGGGGTTGGTAATTCACCCCTCCACTTT. This encodes CASSSTGVGNSPLHF.

The chain has TRBV18 and TRBJ2-5; 7 bases align to TRBD1. The V segment lost 5 bases and the J segment 2 bases; nucleotides outside the gene matches: 11. Germline V gene lookup returns CDR1 KGHSH and CDR2 LQKENI. The CDR3 covers 16 residues. CDR3 DNA sequence: TGTGCCAGCTCATCGCGTCTCGGGACAGCTCAAGAGACCCAGTACTTC. Translation: CASSSRLGTAQETQYF. The full variable domain, its missing parts supplied by reference TRBV18 and TRBJ2-5, is NAGVMQNPRHLVRRRGQEARLRCSPMKGHSHVYWYRQLPEEGLKFMVYLQKENIIDESGMPKERFSAEFPKEGPSILRIQQVVRGDSAAYFCASSSRLGTAQETQYFGPGTRLLVL.

The chain combines TRBV11-3 with TRBJ2-1; possibly TRBD2 for D (7 bases). Per the germline V gene, CDR1 is SGHNT and CDR2 is YENEEA. V was cut by 1 base and J by 8 bases, with 12 bases left in between. The CDR3 length is 14 residues. CDR3 nucleotide sequence: TGTGCCAGCAGCTTAGGCCGGGGGGCCGATGAGCAGTTCTTC. This translates into CASSLGRGADEQFF.

The rearrangement links TRBV2 to TRBJ2-7; perhaps TRBD1 as D (6 bases). The CDR3 totals 13 residues. The V gene lost 8 bases and the J gene lost 3 bases, with 14 bases spanning the gap. Germline CDR1 and CDR2: SNHLY and FYNNEI. The CDR3 region is CASGRDTLYEQYF. In DNA form, the CDR3 reads TGTGCCAGCGGAAGGGACACACTCTACGAGCAGTACTTC. The full variable domain, rest sourced from reference TRBV2 and TRBJ2-7, is EPEVTQTPSHQVTQMGQEVILRCVPISNHLYFYWYRQILGQKVEFLVSFYNNEISEKSEIFDDQFSVERPDGSNFTLKIRSTKLEDSAMYFCASGRDTLYEQYFGPGTRLTVT.

This clone was detected only once. This chain joins TRBV19 and TRBJ2-3; D unclear. Germline CDR1 reads LNHDA; CDR2 reads SQIVND (reference sequence). The V end was cut by 7 bases, the J end by 0 bases, with 5 bases between. The CDR3 loop spans 12 amino acids. The CDR3 DNA sequence: TGTGCCAGTAAAGAGAGCACAGATACGCAGTATTTT. Encoded protein: CASKESTDTQYF.

The J gene is TRBJ1-2, the V gene TRBV5-1; TRBD1 is a possible D gene (5 bases). CDR3 length: 13 amino acids. Trimming removed 1 base at V and 6 bases at J, with 10 bases between. The germline CDR1 and CDR2 sequences are SGHRS and YFSETQ. CDR3 sequence (DNA): TGCGCCAGCAGCTTGACGTCAGGGAATGGCTACACCTTC. It codes for CASSLTSGNGYTF.

This clone was detected ten times or more. The chain carries TRBV2 and TRBJ1-5; D unresolved. Trimming shortened V by 1 base and J by 0 bases, and 7 bases separated the two germline ends. Per the germline V gene, CDR1 is SNHLY and CDR2 is FYNNEI. The CDR3 is 15 residues long. CDR3 region: CASSEDSYSNQPQHF. For the CDR3, the DNA is TGTGCCAGCAGTGAAGACAGTTATAGCAATCAGCCCCAGCATTTT.

CDR3 in amino acids: CAIRQGTSTDTQYF. CDR3 in DNA: TGTGCCATCAGACAGGGGACTAGCACAGATACGCAGTATTTT. The chain uses TRBV10-3 and TRBJ2-3; TRBD1 might be the D (7 bases). Germline assignment: CDR1 ENHRY and CDR2 SYGVKD. This CDR3 has 14 residues. Trimming removed 6 bases at V and 0 bases at J, with 10 bases between.

The chain combines TRBV10-3 with TRBJ1-3, with 9 positions matching TRBD1. Unmatched junction bases numbered 4, after V lost 6 bases and J lost 10 bases. Germline loops: CDR1 ENHRY, CDR2 SYGVKD. The CDR3 has 12 residues. The CDR3 sequence is CAISPQGATIYF. The CDR3 nucleotides read TGTGCCATCAGCCCACAGGGGGCGACCATATATTTT.

This sequence joins TRBV2 and TRBJ2-3; D possibly corresponds to TRBD2 (5 bases). Trimming shortened V by 6 bases and J by 2 bases, and 18 bases separated the two germline ends. This CDR3 has 16 amino acids. The germline V gene has CDR1 SNHLY and CDR2 FYNNEI. CDR3 residues: CASRLRTSLTTDTQYF. DNA for the CDR3: TGTGCCAGCAGGCTCCGGACTTCCCTTACCACAGATACGCAGTATTTT.

This clone was detected once. V and J are TRBV14 and TRBJ1-4; 7 bases line up with TRBD1. J was trimmed by 14 bases and V by 0 bases; bases with no gene match: 9. Germline-derived CDR1 and CDR2 are SGHDN and FVKESK. The CDR3 totals 14 residues. The CDR3 sequence: CASSQDLWDSYLFF. CDR3 DNA sequence: TGTGCCAGCAGCCAAGATCTTTGGGACAGCTACCTGTTTTTT.

The chain is built from TRBV5-1 and TRBJ2-2; D is perhaps TRBD2 (5 bases). Germline V gives CDR1 SGHRS, CDR2 YFSETQ. The CDR3 is 12 residues long. Trimming removed 0 bases from V and 8 bases from J, with 5 bases in between. The CDR3: CASSLAGGELFF. CDR3 coding DNA: TGCGCCAGCAGCTTGGCGGGGGGGGAGCTGTTTTTT.

V and J are TRBV30 and TRBJ1-6; D is unclear. The germline V gene encodes CDR1 GTSNPN and CDR2 SVGIG (reference sequence). The CDR3 length is 13 residues. Trimming removed 7 bases from V and 7 bases from J, with 14 bases in between. The CDR3 here is CAFSGLRNSPLHF. The CDR3 DNA follows: TGTGCCTTCTCGGGTCTTCGAAATTCACCCCTCCACTTT.

The chain uses TRBV4-1 and TRBJ1-6; 10 bases are a match to TRBD1. V trimming: 3 bases; J trimming: 9 bases; junction bases outside the gene matches: 5. Germline V gives CDR1 MGHRA, CDR2 YSYEKL. There are 15 residues in the CDR3. CDR3 in DNA: TGCGCCAGCAGCCAGAGGGGACAGGGGAGTTCACCCCTCCACTTT. This translates into CASSQRGQGSSPLHF.

This sequence joins TRBV27 and TRBJ2-2; D ambiguous. The CDR3 has 17 amino acids. CDR1 and CDR2 (germline): MNHEY, SMNVEV (reference sequence). V dropped 0 bases and J dropped 0 bases, with 11 bases sitting between them. The CDR3 here is CASSLSGKPTNTGELFF. The CDR3 region has the DNA TGTGCCAGCAGTTTATCTGGCAAACCAACGAACACCGGGGAGCTGTTTTTT.

This clone turned up a few times. The V gene is TRBV11-3, the J gene TRBJ2-4; D unclear. The CDR3 runs 15 residues. Germline V gives CDR1 SGHNT, CDR2 YENEEA. V was clipped by 5 bases and J by 0 bases, with 11 bases between them. CDR3 protein: CASSRSRLAKNIQYF. CDR3 DNA sequence: TGTGCCAGCAGCCGTTCGAGGCTAGCCAAAAACATTCAGTACTTC.

This clone was observed a few times. The chain is built from TRBV5-1 and TRBJ2-7, with a possible D match to TRBD1 (6 bases). The CDR3 consists of 15 residues. Germline CDR1 and CDR2: SGHRS and YFSETQ. Between the trimmed V and J ends, which lost 2 bases and 0 bases, there was a span of 12 bases. The CDR3 DNA reads as TGCGCCAGCAGCTTACAGGGAGCTAGCTCCTACGAGCAGTACTTC. It translates to CASSLQGASSYEQYF.

The chain is built from TRBV5-1 and TRBJ2-1; no definite D call. With 0 bases removed from V and 4 bases from J, the gap between germline ends came to 5 bases. CDR1 and CDR2 from the germline V gene are SGHRS and YFSETQ. The CDR3 consists of 13 residues. The CDR3 sequence: CASSLDRYNEQFF. CDR3 nucleotide sequence: TGCGCCAGCAGCTTGGACCGGTACAATGAGCAGTTCTTC.

The chain combines TRBV5-6 with TRBJ2-5; 8 positions match TRBD2. The CDR3 consists of 16 residues. Trimming cost V 0 bases and J 9 bases; bases outside gene matches: 13. The germline CDR1 and CDR2 sequences are SGHDT and YYEEEE. CDR3 residues: CASSLDGTRRSIPQYF. The CDR3 DNA reads TGTGCCAGCAGCTTGGATGGGACTAGGAGGTCCATCCCCCAGTACTTC. The whole variable domain, remainder taken from reference TRBV5-6 and TRBJ2-5, is DAGVTQSPTHLIKTRGQQVTLRCSPKSGHDTVSWYQQALGQGPQFIFQYYEEEERQRGNFPDRFSGHQFPNYSSELNVNALLLGDSALYLCASSLDGTRRSIPQYFGPGTRLLVL.

The V and J genes are TRBV12-5 and TRBJ2-1; 9 positions agree with TRBD1. Germline assignment: CDR1 LGHNT and CDR2 FRNRAP. Trimming took 5 bases from V and 6 from J; bases not matched to a gene: 8. The CDR3 loop spans 15 amino acids. CDR3 coding DNA: TGTGCTAGTGGTCCGCTGGGACAGGGTATCAATGAGCAGTTCTTC. This sequence encodes CASGPLGQGINEQFF.